The source of this T cell receptor (beta chain) is a study of T cell changes during pregnancy in multiple sclerosis (dated by TCRdb to the late 2010s). General notes on the study: The study looked at changes in the T cell repertoire across pregnancy in women with multiple sclerosis.

The method was the immunoSEQ multiplex PCR assay. In TCRdb, the immuneACCESS table is reduced to in-frame sequences with V and J assigned. These tables do not hold every clone; where another copy was compared, an unresolved V gene accounts for under half, and the others remain unexplained. For this sample the table gives under 75,000 clones, of which about 90% were detected only once. Of the sample, over 0.25% falls within the top ten clones. Of note for this clone: Its recognized antigen is unknown. Base qualities are not recorded, but no much larger clone differs from it by a single base.

CDR1 and CDR2 were assigned from the germline V gene as SNHLY and FYNNEI. The germline V and J ends show losses of 6 bases and 3 bases respectively, and no gene match explains 8 bases of the junction. Reading from cysteine to phenylalanine, the CDR3 counts 14 amino acids. The entry retains the CDR3 DNA only, 42 bases that are in frame from base 1. This TCR was recovered from a female donor with multiple sclerosis, enrolled in a pregnancy study. The rearranged segments are TRBV2 and TRBJ2-7, with 7 bases matching TRBD2. The sample was CD4+ T cells from peripheral blood mononuclear cells, taken after pregnancy. The DNA reads TGTGCCAGCAGCCCCCGGGACTATCACTACGAGCAGTACTTC. Its protein is CASSPRDYHYEQYF.